This TCR beta chain was identified in a study of T-cell memory formation after mild COVID-19. CDR3 length equals 16 residues. With 3 bases removed from V and 2 bases from J, the gap between germline ends came to 14 bases. TCRdb itself ran the 5' RACE reads through MiXCR, one entry per CDR3 protein. Among 400,000 or so distinct CDR3 sequences, 20% were seen once, and the ten largest hold around 8%. V gene TRBV12-3 or TRBV12-4 combines with J gene TRBJ1-5, with D hard to call. The sequence derives from an adult woman who had mild COVID-19 (a few samples of this study predate the infection). Cell type and time point are not known. What was sequenced was PBMCs or a T cell subset sorted from them (not recorded which). CDR3 coding DNA: TGTGCCAGCAGTTTCTCCCACGGGTTCGGCAATCAGCCCCAGCATTTT. Its translation is CASSFSHGFGNQPQHF.